The entry that follows covers one TCR beta chain sequence. These data are taken from a study of blood T cell repertoires in COVID-19. About the research overall: Donors in the United States, Italy and Spain gave samples during acute or convalescent COVID-19. PBMCs, B-cell-depleted T cells, or T cells provided the cDNA or gDNA that made up the material.

As handled by the study authors: Scientists estimated how many nucleated cells there were by amplifying reference gene primers. The protocol was immunoSEQ multiplex PCR, while the TCRdb copy is restricted to in-frame clones and leaves out a portion. D and trimming were read from the DNA, whereas the V and J calls and clone size are those reported in that table. The data contain 4,500 to 5,500 clones, around 73% of them singletons. This CDR3 is 15 amino acids long. J lost 1 base, V lost 1 base, and 4 bases had no gene match. The germline V gene has CDR1 SGDLS and CDR2 YYNGEE. The receptor comes from a human donor in a cohort sampled during active COVID-19. The chain employs TRBV9 and TRBJ1-1; TRBD1 matches 7 bases. The sequenced sample consisted of peripheral blood. The CDR3 protein is CASSVLGTANTEAFF. In nucleotides, the CDR3 is TGTGCCAGCAGCGTACTAGGGACAGCGAACACTGAAGCTTTCTTT.